A single sample gave rise to the 10 T cell receptor beta chains below, sequenced in a study of T-cell memory formation after mild COVID-19. TCRdb analysed the 5' RACE reads with MiXCR anew, one entry per CDR3 protein. The sample contains hundreds of thousands of distinct CDR3 sequences, about 23% of which appear only once. Sequenced material: PBMCs or a T cell subset sorted from them (not recorded which). The receptors were sampled from an adult woman who had mild COVID-19 (a few samples of this study predate the infection). Cell type and time point are not known.

Comments on this clonotype: Sequence at one end of the junction differs from germline and may be a read error. V is TRBV30 and J is TRBJ2-1; D gene uncertain. This CDR3 region has 12 residues. CDR1 and CDR2 from the germline V gene are GTSNPN and SVGIG (reference sequence). CDR3 amino acids: CAWSSRYGEEFF. CDR3 bases: TGTGCCTGGAGTAGTCGGTACGGTGAGGAGTTCTTC.

A few counts support this clonotype. V and J are TRBV6-1 and TRBJ2-3; 7 bases fit TRBD1. With 3 bases clipped from V and 2 bases from J, the junction kept 8 bases outside the gene matches. CDR1 is MNHNS, CDR2 SASEGT, per germline. The CDR3 consists of 16 residues. DNA for the CDR3: TGTGCCAGCAGTGATCCCCGACAGGGAGTCACAGATACGCAGTATTTT. The encoded protein is CASSDPRQGVTDTQYF.

This chain links TRBV5-1 with TRBJ2-5; 7 nucleotides line up with TRBD2. Trimming cost V 4 bases and J 4 bases; bases outside gene matches: 7. Germline assignment: CDR1 SGHRS and CDR2 YFSETQ. The CDR3 sequence is 14 residues long. The CDR3, as DNA: TGCGCCAGCAGCGGAGGACTAGAGGCAGAGACCCAGTACTTC. This encodes CASSGGLEAETQYF. Filled out from reference TRBV5-1 and TRBJ2-5, the complete variable domain reads KAGVTQTPRYLIKTRGQQVTLSCSPISGHRSVSWYQQTPGQGLQFLFEYFSETQRNKGNFPGRFSGRQFSNSRSEMNVSTLELGDSALYLCASSGGLEAETQYFGPGTRLLVL.

This CDR3 is CASSQAGKGSEQFF. In nucleotides, the CDR3 is TGTGCCAGCAGCCAAGCCGGAAAAGGCAGTGAGCAGTTCTTC. V gene TRBV4-2 combines with J gene TRBJ2-1; the D is unclear. Trimming cost V 1 base and J 9 bases, with 13 bases left between them. Germline-derived CDR1 and CDR2 are LGHNA and YNFKEQ. The CDR3 consists of 14 residues.

The chain recombines TRBV7-3 with TRBJ2-3, with D possibly TRBD1 on 6 matching bases. The V end lost 3 bases, the J end lost 2 bases, and 15 bases lay between the germline ends. CDR3 length: 16 residues. Germline CDR1 SGHTA, CDR2 FQGTGA. The CDR3 is CASSLAWTANTDTQYF. The DNA for the CDR3 is TGTGCCAGCAGCTTGGCCTGGACAGCCAACACAGATACGCAGTATTTT.

V is TRBV20-1 and J is TRBJ2-7; the D gene could be TRBD1 or TRBD2 (5 bases each). Germline loops: CDR1 DFQATT, CDR2 SNEGSKA (reference sequence). The CDR3 loop spans 16 amino acids. Trimming took off 2 bases at V and 0 bases at J, with 17 bases between the two ends. The CDR3 here is CSARTPEGRSSYEQYF. CDR3 nucleotide sequence: TGCAGTGCTAGAACTCCCGAGGGGCGGTCCTCCTACGAGCAGTACTTC.

This clonotype turned up a few times. V and J are TRBV12-3 or TRBV12-4 and TRBJ2-3; weak D call: TRBD1 (6 bases). V shed 3 bases and J shed 0 bases, with 10 bases lying between them. The CDR3 contains 15 residues. CDR3 amino acids: CASSFRGYSTDTQYF. CDR3 in DNA: TGTGCCAGCAGTTTTAGGGGGTATAGCACAGATACGCAGTATTTT.

This clonotype has more than one count but fewer than ten. The V and J genes are TRBV14 and TRBJ2-5; 7 nucleotides agree with TRBD1. The V gene's germline CDR1 is SGHDN and CDR2 FVKESK. J was trimmed by 7 bases and V by 4 bases; bases with no gene match: 9. This CDR3 spans 14 amino acids. The CDR3 coding sequence is TGTGCCAGCAGCCGAAGACAGGGTGGATCGACCCAGTACTTC. This gives the protein CASSRRQGGSTQYF.

This clonotype was counted ten times or more. The chain recombines TRBV7-3 with TRBJ2-3; tentative D call: TRBD2 (5 bases). The length of the CDR3 is 14 residues. With 2 bases removed from V and 6 bases from J, the gap between germline ends came to 12 bases. Looked up from germline, CDR1 is SGHTA and CDR2 is FQGTGA. The CDR3 sequence: CASSLGGSADTQYF. For the CDR3, the DNA is TGTGCCAGCAGCTTAGGCGGTAGCGCTGATACGCAGTATTTT.

V and J are TRBV18 and TRBJ1-1; 7 nucleotides line up with TRBD1. With V trimmed by 3 bases and J by 1 base, 8 bases remained unmatched. The CDR3 has 16 residues. The germline V gene encodes CDR1 KGHSH and CDR2 LQKENI. Here the CDR3 DNA reads TGTGCCAGCTCACCGCTAAGGGACAGATCGAACACTGAAGCTTTCTTT. Translated: CASSPLRDRSNTEAFF.